This is a list of T cell receptor beta chains from one sample in a study of cytomegalovirus exposure and HLA in healthy donors. This table comes from immunoSEQ multiplex PCR, and its TCRdb copy is limited to in-frame clones, with some not included. The data contain 150,000 to 200,000 clones, roughly 80% of them singletons. The specimen sequenced was PBMCs. The receptors derive from a woman in her forties or fifties in good health and CMV-seropositive. The CDR3 runs from the conserved cysteine through the conserved F or W. D genes are given only for firm matches. Clone size is not always given. Where it is, it says once, few, many or a class for expanded clones.

j_gene: TRBJ2-5; abundance: .; v_gene: TRBV10-1; d_gene: TRBD1; CDR3aa: CASSRTGEETQYF; CDR3nt: TGCGCCAGCAGTAGGACAGGGGAGGAGACCCAGTACTTC
j_gene: TRBJ2-7; abundance: few; v_gene: TRBV25-1; d_gene: .; CDR3aa: CASSESAGLNEQYF; CDR3nt: TGTGCCAGCAGTGAATCGGCAGGGTTAAACGAGCAGTACTTC
j_gene: TRBJ1-2; abundance: .; v_gene: TRBV7-2; d_gene: .; CDR3aa: CASSLRGGSVVTGNGYTF; CDR3nt: TGTGCCAGCAGCCTCCGAGGGGGAAGTGTGGTGACCGGAAATGGCTACACCTTC
j_gene: TRBJ2-5; abundance: few; v_gene: TRBV5-1; d_gene: TRBD1; CDR3aa: CASSAQGSGETQYF; CDR3nt: TGCGCCAGCAGCGCACAGGGGTCCGGGGAGACCCAGTACTTC
j_gene: TRBJ2-2; abundance: few; v_gene: TRBV28; d_gene: TRBD2; CDR3aa: CASSSGLANTGELFF; CDR3nt: TGTGCCAGCAGTTCGGGACTAGCGAACACCGGGGAGCTGTTTTTT
j_gene: TRBJ2-1; abundance: .; v_gene: TRBV4-3; d_gene: TRBD2; CDR3aa: CASSQGPGTSGIF; CDR3nt: TGCGCCAGCAGCCAAGGGCCCGGGACTAGCGGAATCTTC
j_gene: TRBJ2-7; abundance: .; v_gene: TRBV10-3; d_gene: TRBD1; CDR3aa: CAARTGGGEQYF; CDR3nt: TGTGCCGCAAGAACAGGGGGCGGCGAGCAGTACTTC
j_gene: TRBJ2-5; abundance: .; v_gene: TRBV19; d_gene: TRBD1; CDR3aa: CASSNRGPQETQYF; CDR3nt: TGTGCCAGTAGTAACAGGGGTCCGCAAGAGACCCAGTACTTC
j_gene: TRBJ2-1; abundance: .; v_gene: TRBV11-2; d_gene: .; CDR3aa: CASSRTTTGSSYNEQFF; CDR3nt: TGTGCCAGCAGCCGAACTACCACAGGGAGCTCCTACAATGAGCAGTTCTTC
j_gene: TRBJ1-2; abundance: many; v_gene: TRBV19; d_gene: .; CDR3aa: CASSRGDYGYTF; CDR3nt: TGTGCCAGTAGTCGGGGGGACTATGGCTACACCTTC
j_gene: TRBJ1-4; abundance: once; v_gene: TRBV19; d_gene: .; CDR3aa: CASCQAGATNEKLFF; CDR3nt: TGTGCCAGTTGCCAAGCGGGAGCAACTAATGAAAAACTGTTTTTT
j_gene: TRBJ1-1; abundance: few; v_gene: TRBV11-2; d_gene: .; CDR3aa: CASSLEALVFPAFF; CDR3nt: TGTGCCAGCAGCTTAGAAGCCCTAGTTTTTCCAGCTTTCTTT
j_gene: TRBJ1-2; abundance: .; v_gene: TRBV10-3; d_gene: .; CDR3aa: CAIRVDRDMGYTF; CDR3nt: TGTGCCATCAGGGTTGACCGGGATATGGGCTACACCTTC
j_gene: TRBJ2-7; abundance: .; v_gene: TRBV2; d_gene: TRBD1; CDR3aa: CASSVAGGNYEQYF; CDR3nt: TGTGCCAGCAGTGTCGCAGGGGGAAACTACGAGCAGTACTTC
j_gene: TRBJ2-5; abundance: .; v_gene: TRBV6-1; d_gene: TRBD1; CDR3aa: CASSEGRGQGVETQYF; CDR3nt: TGTGCCAGCAGTGAAGGCAGGGGACAGGGTGTGGAGACCCAGTACTTC
j_gene: TRBJ1-2; abundance: .; v_gene: TRBV11-2; d_gene: .; CDR3aa: CASSLGRGDGYTF; CDR3nt: TGTGCCAGCAGCTTAGGCAGGGGTGATGGCTACACCTTC
j_gene: TRBJ2-3; abundance: .; v_gene: TRBV27; d_gene: TRBD1; CDR3aa: CASRTGGPDTQYF; CDR3nt: TGTGCCAGCAGGACAGGGGGCCCAGATACGCAGTATTTT
j_gene: TRBJ2-5; abundance: .; v_gene: TRBV11-2; d_gene: TRBD1; CDR3aa: CASSIRQGREETQYF; CDR3nt: TGTGCCAGCAGCATAAGACAGGGTCGGGAAGAGACCCAGTACTTC
j_gene: TRBJ1-5; abundance: .; v_gene: TRBV18; d_gene: .; CDR3aa: CASSPDRYQPQHF; CDR3nt: TGTGCCAGCTCTCCGGACAGATATCAGCCCCAGCATTTT
j_gene: TRBJ2-5; abundance: .; v_gene: TRBV27; d_gene: .; CDR3aa: CASSFRGETQYF; CDR3nt: TGTGCCAGCAGTTTCCGGGGGGAGACCCAGTACTTC
j_gene: TRBJ2-3; abundance: .; v_gene: TRBV5-4; d_gene: .; CDR3aa: CASSLSGGRPDTQYF; CDR3nt: TGTGCCAGCAGCTTGTCAGGGGGGCGGCCAGATACGCAGTATTTT
j_gene: TRBJ2-7; abundance: few; v_gene: TRBV9; d_gene: .; CDR3aa: CASSIHRLIISFPQYF; CDR3nt: TGTGCCAGCAGCATTCACCGACTTATTATCAGCTTCCCGCAGTACTTC
j_gene: TRBJ2-7; abundance: few; v_gene: TRBV7-2; d_gene: TRBD1; CDR3aa: CASRRTGFAEQYF; CDR3nt: TGTGCCAGCAGGCGGACAGGTTTTGCTGAGCAGTACTTC
j_gene: TRBJ1-2; abundance: .; v_gene: TRBV19; d_gene: .; CDR3aa: CASSIASGGNYGYTF; CDR3nt: TGTGCCAGTAGTATAGCCTCTGGAGGGAACTATGGCTACACCTTC
j_gene: TRBJ1-5; abundance: .; v_gene: TRBV2; d_gene: .; CDR3aa: CASSDSLQPQHF; CDR3nt: TGTGCCAGCAGTGATTCCCTGCAGCCCCAGCATTTT
j_gene: TRBJ1-5; abundance: .; v_gene: TRBV2; d_gene: .; CDR3aa: CASSERFGNQPQHF; CDR3nt: TGTGCCAGCAGTGAACGCTTCGGGAATCAGCCCCAGCATTTT
j_gene: TRBJ1-1; abundance: .; v_gene: TRBV6-5; d_gene: .; CDR3aa: CASSPEGPGAFF; CDR3nt: TGTGCCAGCAGCCCGGAAGGGCCGGGGGCTTTCTTT
j_gene: TRBJ2-2; abundance: once; v_gene: TRBV7-2; d_gene: .; CDR3aa: CASSLAGGPNTGELFF; CDR3nt: TGTGCCAGCAGCTTAGCGGGGGGGCCAAACACCGGGGAGCTGTTTTTT
j_gene: TRBJ2-3; abundance: few; v_gene: TRBV7-2; d_gene: TRBD2; CDR3aa: CASSVSGTTPGADTQYF; CDR3nt: TGTGCCAGCAGCGTCTCCGGGACTACCCCGGGAGCAGATACGCAGTATTTT
j_gene: TRBJ2-1; abundance: .; v_gene: TRBV15; d_gene: TRBD2; CDR3aa: CATSGGLADLNSYNEQFF; CDR3nt: TGTGCCACCAGCGGGGGACTAGCGGATCTCAACTCCTACAATGAGCAGTTCTTC
j_gene: TRBJ1-1; abundance: .; v_gene: TRBV5-1; d_gene: .; CDR3aa: CASSFGVIMNTEAFF; CDR3nt: TGCGCCAGCAGCTTCGGGGTCATCATGAACACTGAAGCTTTCTTT
j_gene: TRBJ2-2; abundance: .; v_gene: TRBV28; d_gene: TRBD1; CDR3aa: CASSSRDRGYTGELFF; CDR3nt: TGTGCCAGCAGTTCCCGGGACAGGGGATACACCGGGGAGCTGTTTTTT
j_gene: TRBJ1-2; abundance: .; v_gene: TRBV6-1; d_gene: .; CDR3aa: CASSEAQGGIYGYTF; CDR3nt: TGTGCCAGCAGTGAAGCCCAGGGAGGGATCTATGGCTACACCTTC
j_gene: TRBJ2-2; abundance: .; v_gene: TRBV19; d_gene: .; CDR3aa: CASSSAAAKGELFF; CDR3nt: TGTGCCAGTAGTAGTGCGGCCGCGAAAGGGGAGCTGTTTTTT
j_gene: TRBJ1-6; abundance: .; v_gene: TRBV5-1; d_gene: TRBD1; CDR3aa: CASSSTGASPLHF; CDR3nt: TGCGCCAGCAGCTCGACAGGGGCCTCACCCCTCCACTTT
j_gene: TRBJ2-5; abundance: .; v_gene: TRBV5-1; d_gene: .; CDR3aa: CASSGQGGETQYF; CDR3nt: TGCGCCAGCAGCGGACAGGGAGGGGAGACCCAGTACTTC
j_gene: TRBJ2-1; abundance: few; v_gene: TRBV7-2; d_gene: TRBD2; CDR3aa: CASSLVRLAVYNEQFF; CDR3nt: TGTGCCAGCAGCTTAGTAAGACTAGCGGTGTACAATGAGCAGTTCTTC
j_gene: TRBJ1-1; abundance: .; v_gene: TRBV18; d_gene: .; CDR3aa: CASSTTGGNTEAFF; CDR3nt: TGTGCCAGCTCTACAACCGGAGGGAACACTGAAGCTTTCTTT
j_gene: TRBJ2-7; abundance: .; v_gene: TRBV7-2; d_gene: TRBD1; CDR3aa: CASSRQGQGANEQYF; CDR3nt: TGTGCCAGCAGTCGACAGGGACAGGGGGCCAACGAGCAGTACTTC